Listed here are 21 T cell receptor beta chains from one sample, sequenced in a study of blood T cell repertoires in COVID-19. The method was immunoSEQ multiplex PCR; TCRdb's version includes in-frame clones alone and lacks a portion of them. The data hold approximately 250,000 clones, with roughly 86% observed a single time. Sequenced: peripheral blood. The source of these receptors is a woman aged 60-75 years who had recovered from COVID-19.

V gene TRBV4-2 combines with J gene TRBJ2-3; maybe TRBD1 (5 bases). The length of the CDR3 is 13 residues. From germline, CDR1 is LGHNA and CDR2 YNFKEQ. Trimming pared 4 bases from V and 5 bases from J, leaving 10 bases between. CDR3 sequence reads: CASSRQGRDTQYF. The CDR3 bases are TGTGCCAGCAGCCGGCAGGGCCGAGATACGCAGTATTTT.

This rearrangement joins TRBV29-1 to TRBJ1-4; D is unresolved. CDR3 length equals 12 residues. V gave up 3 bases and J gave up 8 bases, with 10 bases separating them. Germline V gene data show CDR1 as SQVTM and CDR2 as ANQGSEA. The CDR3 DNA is TGCAGCGTTGAGATCGGCAGGGAAAAACTGTTTTTT. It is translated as CSVEIGREKLFF.

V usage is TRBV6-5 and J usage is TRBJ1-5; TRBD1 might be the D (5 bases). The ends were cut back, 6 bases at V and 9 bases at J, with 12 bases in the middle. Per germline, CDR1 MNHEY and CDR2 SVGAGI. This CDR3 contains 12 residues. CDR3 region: CASRLRGTPQHF. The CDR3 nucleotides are TGTGCCAGCAGGCTACGCGGGACGCCCCAGCATTTT.

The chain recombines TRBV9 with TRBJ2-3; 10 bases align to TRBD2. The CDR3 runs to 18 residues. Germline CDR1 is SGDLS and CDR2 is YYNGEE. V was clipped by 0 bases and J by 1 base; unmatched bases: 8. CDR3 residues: CASSVGSGLAVRTDTQYF. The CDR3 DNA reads TGTGCCAGCAGCGTAGGGTCTGGACTAGCGGTTCGCACAGATACGCAGTATTTT.

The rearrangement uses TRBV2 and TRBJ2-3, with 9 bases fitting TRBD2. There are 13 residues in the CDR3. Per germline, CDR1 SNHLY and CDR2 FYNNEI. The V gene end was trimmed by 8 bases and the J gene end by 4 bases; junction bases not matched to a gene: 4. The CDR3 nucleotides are TGTGCCAGCGGAGCGGGGGGTTCAGATACGCAGTATTTT. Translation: CASGAGGSDTQYF.

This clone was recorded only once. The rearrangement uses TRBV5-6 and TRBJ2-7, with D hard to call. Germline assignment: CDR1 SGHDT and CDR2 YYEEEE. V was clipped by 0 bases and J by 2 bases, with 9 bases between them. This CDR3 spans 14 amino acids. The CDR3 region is CASSLGAATYEQYF. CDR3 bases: TGTGCCAGCAGCTTGGGGGCAGCAACCTACGAGCAGTACTTC.

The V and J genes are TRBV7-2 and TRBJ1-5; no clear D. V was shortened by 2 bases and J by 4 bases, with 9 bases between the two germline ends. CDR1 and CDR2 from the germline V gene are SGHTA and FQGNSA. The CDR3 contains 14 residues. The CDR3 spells CASSLRRNNQPQHF. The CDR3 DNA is TGTGCCAGCAGCTTAAGGCGGAATAATCAGCCCCAGCATTTT.

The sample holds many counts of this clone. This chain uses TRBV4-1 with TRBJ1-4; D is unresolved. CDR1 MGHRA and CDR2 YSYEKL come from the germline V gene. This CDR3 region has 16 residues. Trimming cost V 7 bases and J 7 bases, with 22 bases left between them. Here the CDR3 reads CASKRGSLGRGEKLFF. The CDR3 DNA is TGCGCCAGCAAGAGAGGGTCCCTGGGTAGAGGTGAAAAACTGTTTTTT.

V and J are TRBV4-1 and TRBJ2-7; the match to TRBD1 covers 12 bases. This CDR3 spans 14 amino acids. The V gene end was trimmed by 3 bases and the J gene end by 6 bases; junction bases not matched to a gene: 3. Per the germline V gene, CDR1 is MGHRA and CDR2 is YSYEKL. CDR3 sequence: CASSHRDRGLEQYF. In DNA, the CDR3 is TGCGCCAGCAGCCACCGGGACAGGGGGCTCGAGCAGTACTTC.

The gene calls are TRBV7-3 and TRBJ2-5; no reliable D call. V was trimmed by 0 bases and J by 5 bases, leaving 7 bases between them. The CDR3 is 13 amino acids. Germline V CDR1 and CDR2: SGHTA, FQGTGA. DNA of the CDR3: TGTGCCAGCAGCTTAACGGCCCGCGAGACCCAGTACTTC. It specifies CASSLTARETQYF.

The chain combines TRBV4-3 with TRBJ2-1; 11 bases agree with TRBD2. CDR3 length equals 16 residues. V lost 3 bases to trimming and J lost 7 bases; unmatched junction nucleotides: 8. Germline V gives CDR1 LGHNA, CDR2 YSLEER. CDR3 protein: CASSQDLAGGQNEQFF. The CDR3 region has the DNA TGCGCCAGCAGCCAGGATTTAGCGGGGGGGCAGAATGAGCAGTTCTTC.

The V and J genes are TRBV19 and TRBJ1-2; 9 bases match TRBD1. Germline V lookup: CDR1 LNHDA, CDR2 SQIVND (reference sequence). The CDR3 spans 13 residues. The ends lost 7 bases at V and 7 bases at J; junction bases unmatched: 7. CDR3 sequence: CASTGRTGVGYTF. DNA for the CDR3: TGTGCCAGTACCGGAAGGACAGGGGTTGGCTACACCTTC.

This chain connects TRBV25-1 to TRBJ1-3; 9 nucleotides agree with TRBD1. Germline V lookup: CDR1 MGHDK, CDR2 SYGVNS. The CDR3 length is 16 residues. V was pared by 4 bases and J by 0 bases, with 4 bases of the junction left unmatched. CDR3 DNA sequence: TGTGCCAGCAGTGGGGACAGGGCCCGCTCTGGAAACACCATATATTTT. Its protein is CASSGDRARSGNTIYF. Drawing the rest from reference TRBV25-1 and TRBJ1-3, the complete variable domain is EADIYQTPRYLVIGTGKKITLECSQTMGHDKMYWYQQDPGMELHLIHYSYGVNSTEKGDLSSESTVSRIRTEHFPLTLESARPSHTSQYLCASSGDRARSGNTIYFGEGSWLTVV.

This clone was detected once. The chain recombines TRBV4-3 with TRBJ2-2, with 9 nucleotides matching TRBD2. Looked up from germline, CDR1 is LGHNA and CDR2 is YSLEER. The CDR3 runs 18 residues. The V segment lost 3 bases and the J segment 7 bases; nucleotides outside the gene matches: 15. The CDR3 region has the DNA TGCGCCAGCAGCCAGAGCGGGGGGAGGGGGCGAATCATCGGGGAGCTGTTTTTT. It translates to CASSQSGGRGRIIGELFF.

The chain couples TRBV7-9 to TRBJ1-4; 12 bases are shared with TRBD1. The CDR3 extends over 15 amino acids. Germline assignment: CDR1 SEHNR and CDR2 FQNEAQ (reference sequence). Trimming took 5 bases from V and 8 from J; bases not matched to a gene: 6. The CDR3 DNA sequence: TGTGCCAGCAGCCGGGGACAGGGGGCAGGGGAAAAACTGTTTTTT. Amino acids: CASSRGQGAGEKLFF.

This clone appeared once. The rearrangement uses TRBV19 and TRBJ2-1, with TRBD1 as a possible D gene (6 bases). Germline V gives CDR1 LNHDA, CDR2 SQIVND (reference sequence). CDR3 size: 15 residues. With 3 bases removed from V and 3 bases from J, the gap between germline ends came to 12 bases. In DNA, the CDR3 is TGTGCCAGTAGTATTTATGGGGGCCGCTACAATGAGCAGTTCTTC. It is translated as CASSIYGGRYNEQFF.

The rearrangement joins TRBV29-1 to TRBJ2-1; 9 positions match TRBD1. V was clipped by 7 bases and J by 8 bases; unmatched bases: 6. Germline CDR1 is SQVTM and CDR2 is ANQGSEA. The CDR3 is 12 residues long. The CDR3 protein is CSAYRGPDEQFF. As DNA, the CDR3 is TGCAGCGCATACAGGGGGCCAGATGAGCAGTTCTTC.

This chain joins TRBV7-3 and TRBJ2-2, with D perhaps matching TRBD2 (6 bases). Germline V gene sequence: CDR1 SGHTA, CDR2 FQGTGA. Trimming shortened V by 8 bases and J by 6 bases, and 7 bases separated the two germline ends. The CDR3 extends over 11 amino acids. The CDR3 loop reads CASRGAGELFF. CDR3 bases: TGTGCCAGCCGCGGGGCCGGGGAGCTGTTTTTT.

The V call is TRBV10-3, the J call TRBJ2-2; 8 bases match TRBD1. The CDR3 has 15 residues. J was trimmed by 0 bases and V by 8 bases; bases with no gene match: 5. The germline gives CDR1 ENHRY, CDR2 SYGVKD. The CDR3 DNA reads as TGTGCCATCCTGACAGGGGCTCCGAACACCGGGGAGCTGTTTTTT. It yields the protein CAILTGAPNTGELFF.

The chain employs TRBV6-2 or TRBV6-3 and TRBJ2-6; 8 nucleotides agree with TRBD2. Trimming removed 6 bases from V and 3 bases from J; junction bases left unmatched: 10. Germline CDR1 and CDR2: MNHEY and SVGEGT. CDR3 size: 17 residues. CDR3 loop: CASSQTRGALGANVLTF. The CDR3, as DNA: TGTGCCAGCAGCCAGACGCGGGGGGCGCTTGGGGCCAACGTCCTGACTTTC.

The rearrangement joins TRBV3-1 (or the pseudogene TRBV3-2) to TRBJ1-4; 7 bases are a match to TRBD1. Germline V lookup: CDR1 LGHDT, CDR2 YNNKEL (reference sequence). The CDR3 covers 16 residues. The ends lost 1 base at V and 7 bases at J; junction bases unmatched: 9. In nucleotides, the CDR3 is TGTGCCAGCAGCCAAGGAGGGGGCGCGAATGTTGAAAAACTGTTTTTT. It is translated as CASSQGGGANVEKLFF.